This T cell receptor (beta chain) was sequenced in a study of blood T cells in healthy people across ages. Study-level points and caveats: Long-lived donors carried more naive CD4+ cells and greater diversity than aged donors. Across samples, TCR beta diversity tracked strongly with naive T cell percentage.

Turning to this clonotype: What it binds is not known.

Isolation recovered at least 6.5 million PBMCs from every sample. Then a second PCR, running roughly 7 to 11 cycles, was carried out with a sample-barcoded 5' primer and a J-beta primer mix. Every cDNA was tagged by a template-switch adaptor with 12 random nucleotides. MiXCR was run by TCRdb on the 5' RACE reads, yielding one entry per CDR3 protein. The data contain about 1.5 million distinct CDR3 sequences, around 42% of them seen just once; the ten biggest clones take up around 8%. V was pared by 5 bases and J by 4 bases, with 17 bases between. The CDR3 loop spans 15 amino acids. Per the germline V gene, CDR1 is LGHDT and CDR2 is YNNKEL (reference sequence).

The chain uses TRBV3-1 and TRBJ1-1; a possible D gene is TRBD1 (5 bases). This TCR derives from a woman under 30 in good health. Sequencing was performed on blood. The CDR3 spells CASSNRDPGGTEAFF. CDR3 coding DNA: TGTGCCAGCAGCAATCGGGACCCTGGGGGCACTGAAGCTTTCTTT.